A selection of T cell receptor beta chains follows, all from one sample in a study of vaccination effects on CD4 cells after COVID-19. TCRdb keeps only in-frame clones here, not all; method: immunoSEQ multiplex PCR. Here the sample spans around 70,000 clones, more than 70% being singletons. Their specific antigens are unknown. The sample in question was CD4+ T cells from PBMCs cultured without peptide, obtained before COVID-19 vaccination. The receptor set was obtained from a human donor who received a COVID-19 vaccine. Each CDR3 is given with its conserved first and last residue. Each record gives: clone size, V gene, J gene, D gene, CDR3 protein, CDR3 DNA. The D gene is left open where the match is weak. Rows give clone size only sometimes, using once, few, many, or a class for an expanded clone.

size: NA
V: TRBV19
J: TRBJ2-5
D: NA
CDR3: CASSIARQKETQYF
DNA: TGTGCCAGTAGTATAGCCAGACAGAAAGAGACCCAGTACTTC

size: NA
V: TRBV5-8
J: TRBJ1-2
D: NA
CDR3: CASSLVGPGRGYTF
DNA: TGTGCCAGCAGCTTGGTGGGACCTGGGAGGGGCTACACCTTC

size: NA
V: TRBV6-2/TRBV6-3
J: TRBJ1-2
D: NA
CDR3: CASSYSGRGDYGYTF
DNA: TGTGCCAGCAGTTACTCGGGCAGGGGTGACTATGGCTACACCTTC

size: NA
V: TRBV4-1
J: TRBJ1-4
D: TRBD1
CDR3: CASSQNDRAHNEKLFF
DNA: TGCGCCAGCAGCCAGAACGACAGGGCCCATAATGAAAAACTGTTTTTT

size: NA
V: TRBV7-9
J: TRBJ1-2
D: TRBD1
CDR3: CASSLGPRTGGHGYTF
DNA: TGTGCCAGCAGCTTAGGCCCAAGGACAGGGGGCCATGGCTACACCTTC

size: NA
V: TRBV6-2/TRBV6-3
J: TRBJ2-5
D: NA
CDR3: CASSSIIEQETQYF
DNA: TGTGCCAGCAGTTCCATAATTGAACAAGAGACCCAGTACTTC

size: NA
V: TRBV19
J: TRBJ1-4
D: TRBD1
CDR3: CASSEDRNNEKLFF
DNA: TGTGCCAGTAGTGAGGACAGGAATAATGAAAAACTGTTTTTT

size: NA
V: TRBV14
J: TRBJ1-4
D: NA
CDR3: CASSQAGQSKEKLFF
DNA: TGTGCCAGCAGCCAAGCCGGGCAGTCGAAAGAAAAACTGTTTTTT

size: NA
V: TRBV27
J: TRBJ1-1
D: TRBD1
CDR3: CASSSRTGQMNTEAFF
DNA: TGTGCCAGCAGTTCCCGGACAGGCCAGATGAACACTGAAGCTTTCTTT

size: NA
V: TRBV30
J: TRBJ2-4
D: TRBD2
CDR3: CAWSVGGGAKNIQYF
DNA: TGTGCCTGGAGTGTCGGGGGGGGAGCCAAAAACATTCAGTACTTC

size: NA
V: TRBV24-1
J: TRBJ2-2
D: NA
CDR3: CATRGRIDTGELFF
DNA: TGTGCCACCAGGGGCAGGATAGATACCGGGGAGCTGTTTTTT

size: NA
V: TRBV19
J: TRBJ1-6
D: NA
CDR3: CASKRQAEINSPLHF
DNA: TGTGCCTCAAAAAGACAGGCAGAAATTAATTCACCCCTCCACTTT

size: NA
V: TRBV6-4
J: TRBJ2-1
D: NA
CDR3: CASSSRVNNEQFF
DNA: TGTGCCAGCAGCTCGAGGGTGAACAATGAGCAGTTCTTC

size: NA
V: TRBV19
J: TRBJ1-4
D: NA
CDR3: CASSGGGVSLDEKLFF
DNA: TGTGCCAGTAGTGGTGGAGGAGTAAGTCTGGACGAAAAACTGTTTTTT

size: once
V: TRBV18
J: TRBJ2-5
D: NA
CDR3: CASSRRLQETQYF
DNA: TGTGCCAGCTCCCGCAGACTCCAAGAGACCCAGTACTTC

size: NA
V: TRBV5-6
J: TRBJ2-1
D: TRBD2
CDR3: CASSMIAGGYNEQFF
DNA: TGTGCCAGCAGCATGATAGCGGGGGGATACAATGAGCAGTTCTTC

size: few
V: TRBV6-5
J: TRBJ1-6
D: NA
CDR3: CASSYGGSYNSPLHF
DNA: TGTGCCAGCAGTTACGGGGGGTCATATAATTCACCCCTCCACTTT

size: few
V: TRBV5-4
J: TRBJ1-4
D: TRBD1
CDR3: CASSLDRGDEKLFF
DNA: TGTGCCAGCAGCTTGGACAGGGGGGATGAAAAACTGTTTTTT

size: NA
V: TRBV9
J: TRBJ2-2
D: TRBD1
CDR3: CASSAGQGRIGELFF
DNA: TGTGCCAGCAGCGCAGGACAGGGGAGGATCGGGGAGCTGTTTTTT

size: NA
V: TRBV28
J: TRBJ1-2
D: NA
CDR3: CASELREGGLNYGYTF
DNA: TGTGCCAGCGAACTCCGAGAGGGGGGTTTAAACTATGGCTACACCTTC

size: NA
V: TRBV2
J: TRBJ2-2
D: TRBD1
CDR3: CASRPGQAANTGELFF
DNA: TGTGCCAGCAGGCCAGGACAGGCCGCGAACACCGGGGAGCTGTTTTTT

size: NA
V: TRBV15
J: TRBJ1-2
D: TRBD1
CDR3: CATSGQGDRALYGYTF
DNA: TGTGCCACCAGCGGGCAAGGGGACAGGGCGCTCTATGGCTACACCTTC

size: NA
V: TRBV5-1
J: TRBJ2-3
D: TRBD1
CDR3: CASSLVVQGSTDTQYF
DNA: TGCGCCAGCAGCTTGGTGGTACAGGGGAGCACAGATACGCAGTATTTT

size: NA
V: TRBV5-4
J: TRBJ1-1
D: TRBD1
CDR3: CASSLPGQGNTEAFF
DNA: TGTGCCAGCAGCTTGCCTGGACAGGGGAACACTGAAGCTTTCTTT

size: NA
V: TRBV11-3
J: TRBJ2-1
D: NA
CDR3: CASSLVPGVGSNEQFF
DNA: TGTGCCAGCAGCTTAGTTCCAGGGGTCGGTAGCAATGAGCAGTTCTTC

size: NA
V: TRBV29-1
J: TRBJ1-2
D: TRBD1
CDR3: CSVEAGGYGYTF
DNA: TGCAGCGTTGAGGCAGGGGGATACGGCTACACCTTC

size: NA
V: TRBV18
J: TRBJ2-3
D: NA
CDR3: CASSLSPSTDTQYF
DNA: TGTGCCAGCTCGCTGAGTCCTAGCACAGATACGCAGTATTTT

size: NA
V: TRBV6-5
J: TRBJ2-3
D: NA
CDR3: CASIKPGAAADTQYF
DNA: TGTGCCAGCATAAAGCCAGGGGCGGCGGCAGATACGCAGTATTTT

size: NA
V: TRBV24-1
J: TRBJ2-3
D: NA
CDR3: CATSDFGSSTDTQYF
DNA: TGTGCCACCAGTGATTTTGGGTCTAGCACAGATACGCAGTATTTT